The clone carrying this TCR beta chain was seen a handful of times. Its antigen is still unknown. CDR1 is MNHEY, CDR2 SMNVEV, per germline (reference sequence). Trimming removed 7 bases at V and 6 bases at J, with 19 bases between. There are 14 residues in the CDR3. The PCR employed 60 Vbeta primers together with 13 Jbeta primers. Generated by immunoSEQ multiplex PCR, the TCRdb table keeps only in-frame clones and is missing some. Of 95,000 or so clones listed, roughly 71% are singletons. The data were taken from a study of cytomegalovirus exposure and HLA in healthy donors. Notes on the study in general: Only CMV serostatus was available as immune exposure information. TCR beta sequences numbering under 20,000 were associated with HLA alleles at 0.05 false discovery rate in a later analysis. Researchers catalogued about 150 TCR beta chains as cytomegalovirus-associated. It was assumed in the presence/absence analyses that sequencing depth was roughly uniform across donors.

The chain combines TRBV27 with TRBJ2-7; D is unclear. Material for sequencing was PBMCs. The sequence derives from a woman in her thirties or forties in good health and CMV-seronegative. The DNA for the CDR3 is TGTGCCAGCAACTCGGAGTGGCCCCCGAGCGAGCAGTACTTC. It encodes CASNSEWPPSEQYF.